A selection of T cell receptor beta chains follows, all from one sample in a study of T cells in Graves' hyperthyroidism and ophthalmopathy. In TCRdb, the multiplex PCR reads were re-called with MiXCR into one record per CDR3 protein. The sample lists some 500,000 distinct CDR3 sequences, about 15% occurring once. The sample was blood. The receptors come from a woman under 30 with Graves' hyperthyroidism. The CDR3 runs from the conserved cysteine through the conserved F or W. A D gene is named only where the DNA matches it firmly. Only part of the rows carry a size: once, few, many, or a class if the clone is expanded.

d_call	v_call	clone_size	j_call	cdr3_aa	cdr3_nt
NA	TRBV10-2	many	TRBJ2-1	CASSESEIHEQFF	TGCGCCAGCAGTGAGTCCGAAATCCATGAGCAGTTCTTC
NA	TRBV6-1	NA	TRBJ2-7	CTSRGRVGGHVYEQYF	TGTACCAGCAGGGGGAGGGTAGGTGGCCACGTCTACGAGCAGTACTTC
NA	TRBV6-1	few	TRBJ1-3	CASSEVGTSGNTIYF	TGTGCCAGCAGTGAAGTAGGAACATCTGGAAACACCATATATTTT
TRBD1	TRBV10-2	many	TRBJ2-2	CATPGTGNTGELFF	TGCGCCACCCCTGGGACAGGAAACACCGGGGAGCTGTTTTTT
NA	TRBV9	many	TRBJ1-1	CASSFSGSEGTEAFF	TGTGCCAGCAGCTTCTCCGGGAGCGAGGGGACTGAAGCTTTCTTT
NA	TRBV2	many	TRBJ1-5	CASSRAFNQPQHF	TGTGCCAGCAGTAGGGCGTTCAATCAGCCCCAGCATTTT
NA	TRBV5-1	few	TRBJ1-1	CACGVGANTEAFF	TGCGCCTGCGGGGTAGGGGCTAACACTGAAGCTTTCTTT
NA	TRBV6-1	many	TRBJ1-1	CASSYGGNAEAFF	TGTGCCAGCAGTTACGGGGGAAACGCTGAAGCTTTCTTT
NA	TRBV9	few	TRBJ1-1	CASSDAGGPAPEAFF	TGTGCCAGCAGCGACGCAGGTGGACCCGCCCCTGAAGCTTTCTTT
TRBD1	TRBV11-2	once	TRBJ1-1	CASSQPEDRGRGEAFF	TGCGCCAGCAGCCAACCTGAGGACAGGGGGCGGGGAGAAGCTTTCTTT
TRBD2	TRBV2	many	TRBJ2-5	CASSAGTSQETQYF	TGTGCCAGCAGCGCCGGGACTAGCCAAGAGACCCAGTACTTC
NA	TRBV6-1	many	TRBJ2-1	CASSGGISYNEQFF	TGTGCCAGCAGTGGTGGGATTTCCTACAATGAGCAGTTCTTC
NA	TRBV5-1	many	TRBJ1-4	CASRSGGLANEKLFF	TGCGCCAGCAGGTCCGGTGGATTGGCTAATGAAAAACTGTTTTTT
NA	TRBV7-9	few	TRBJ2-3	CASSLASSTTDTQYF	TGTGCCAGCAGCTTGGCCTCTTCAACGACAGATACGCAGTATTTT
NA	TRBV20-1	NA	TRBJ1-1	CSASPNGRGTEAFF	TGCAGTGCTAGCCCTAACGGACGCGGGACTGAAGCTTTCTTT
TRBD2	TRBV20-1	many	TRBJ2-3	CSASGTSGRDTQYF	TGCAGTGCCTCTGGGACTAGCGGGAGAGATACGCAGTATTTT
TRBD1	TRBV6-5	NA	TRBJ1-5	CASSYTPQGAQHF	TGTGCCAGCAGTTACACTCCACAGGGGGCCCAGCATTTT
TRBD2	TRBV2	many	TRBJ2-3	CASSSTSGSTDTQYF	TGTGCCAGCAGCTCTACTAGCGGGAGCACAGATACGCAGTATTTT
NA	TRBV30	NA	TRBJ1-1	CAWSPGRDTEAFF	TGTGCCTGGAGCCCAGGGAGGGACACTGAAGCTTTCTTT
NA	TRBV20-1	many	TRBJ1-2	CSARDNGRGDGYTF	TGCAGTGCTAGAGACAATGGCAGGGGAGACGGCTACACCTTC
NA	TRBV10-3	many	TRBJ2-1	CAITDGSEQFF	TGTGCCATCACCGACGGCAGTGAGCAGTTCTTC
NA	TRBV15	few	TRBJ2-7	CATSRDLGNYEQYF	TGTGCCACCAGCAGAGATCTCGGCAACTACGAGCAGTACTTC
NA	TRBV12-3/TRBV12-4	many	TRBJ2-1	CASNPSSAYNEQFF	TGTGCCAGCAACCCCAGTTCCGCCTACAATGAGCAGTTCTTC
NA	TRBV3-1	few	TRBJ1-2	CASSQEAPGGRVRDYGYTF	TGTGCCAGCAGCCAAGAAGCCCCCGGGGGCAGGGTCAGGGACTATGGCTACACCTTC
TRBD2	TRBV7-6	many	TRBJ2-3	CASSLPGLAGGTHSTDTQYF	TGTGCCAGCAGCCTGCCGGGACTAGCGGGAGGCACCCACAGCACAGATACGCAGTATTTT
NA	TRBV29-1	many	TRBJ2-2	CSVVVFTGELFF	TGCAGCGTTGTTGTTTTCACCGGGGAGCTGTTTTTT
NA	TRBV12-3/TRBV12-4	many	TRBJ2-1	CASSLGTSNNNEQFF	TGTGCCAGCAGTTTGGGGACTTCGAATAACAATGAGCAGTTCTTC
TRBD2	TRBV5-1	many	TRBJ2-5	CASSFGLAGAFEETQYF	TGCGCCAGCAGCTTTGGTCTAGCGGGAGCCTTTGAAGAGACCCAGTACTTC
NA	TRBV4-1	NA	TRBJ2-2	CASSQVQGSTGELFF	TGCGCCAGCAGCCAAGTTCAGGGGTCGACCGGGGAGCTGTTTTTT
NA	TRBV11-2	many	TRBJ2-3	CASSPFPGTDTQYF	TGTGCCAGCAGCCCCTTCCCCGGCACAGATACGCAGTATTTT
TRBD1	TRBV28	NA	TRBJ1-5	CASSLWDSLNQPQHF	TGTGCCAGCAGCTTATGGGACAGCCTCAATCAGCCCCAGCATTTT
NA	TRBV18	NA	TRBJ2-6	CASRQPVGTGANVLTF	TGTGCCAGCCGCCAGCCGGTGGGGACAGGGGCCAACGTCCTGACTTTC
TRBD1	TRBV12-3/TRBV12-4	many	TRBJ2-5	CASSSGTGWQETQYF	TGTGCCAGCAGTTCGGGGACAGGGTGGCAAGAGACCCAGTACTTC
NA	TRBV5-1	NA	TRBJ2-7	CASRLDRSYEQYF	TGCGCCAGCAGGTTGGACCGCTCCTACGAGCAGTACTTC
NA	TRBV7-9	many	TRBJ2-2	CASSLVQAPTGELFF	TGTGCCAGCAGCTTAGTACAGGCGCCCACCGGGGAGCTGTTTTTT
NA	TRBV19	NA	TRBJ1-2	CASSPGANFYGYTF	TGTGCCAGTAGTCCGGGGGCAAACTTCTATGGCTACACCTTC
TRBD1	TRBV29-1	few	TRBJ1-1	CSAHRGTEAFF	TGCAGCGCCCACAGGGGCACTGAAGCTTTCTTT
TRBD2	TRBV6-1	NA	TRBJ2-4	CASSDPGPGTSGRWGKNIQYF	TGTGCCAGCAGCGACCCAGGTCCTGGGACTAGCGGGAGGTGGGGGAAAAACATTCAGTACTTC
NA	TRBV6-1	many	TRBJ1-5	CASTTVSQSPQHF	TGTGCCAGCACTACGGTCAGCCAGTCGCCCCAGCATTTT
TRBD1	TRBV5-5	NA	TRBJ1-2	CASRPQGATHYGYTF	TGTGCCAGCAGGCCCCAGGGGGCGACCCACTATGGCTACACCTTC
TRBD2	TRBV5-1	many	TRBJ2-1	CASSVTSGENYNEQFF	TGCGCCAGCAGCGTCACTAGCGGGGAAAACTACAATGAGCAGTTCTTC
NA	TRBV5-1	many	TRBJ1-2	CASSPAAHDYGYTF	TGCGCCAGCAGCCCGGCAGCGCACGACTATGGCTACACCTTC
TRBD1	TRBV29-1	many	TRBJ2-5	CSVATGGETQYF	TGCAGCGTCGCGACAGGGGGCGAGACCCAGTACTTC
NA	TRBV4-1	many	TRBJ2-5	CASSQVSGETQYF	TGTGCCAGCAGCCAAGTTTCAGGAGAGACCCAGTACTTC
NA	TRBV29-1	many	TRBJ1-2	CSVEDRGRPYGYTF	TGCAGCGTTGAAGATCGGGGACGGCCCTATGGCTACACCTTC
NA	TRBV25-1	NA	TRBJ1-1	CASTQGPTHFEAFF	TGTGCCAGCACCCAGGGCCCTACTCACTTTGAAGCTTTCTTT
NA	TRBV20-1	few	TRBJ1-1	CSAREITGWDFF	TGCAGTGCTAGAGAAATAACAGGGTGGGATTTCTTT
TRBD2	TRBV3-1	NA	TRBJ2-7	CASSFRDYSYEQYF	TGTGCCAGCAGCTTCCGGGACTACTCCTACGAGCAGTACTTC
TRBD2	TRBV20-1	many	TRBJ2-7	CSASDDDGAGVIYEQYF	TGCAGTGCTAGCGATGACGATGGAGCGGGAGTAATCTACGAGCAGTACTTC